This TCR beta chain originates from a study of cytomegalovirus exposure and HLA in healthy donors. Donors in the study were healthy people who gave bone marrow. Germline V gene data show CDR1 as KGHSH and CDR2 as LQKENI. Trimming removed 5 bases at V and 6 bases at J, with 13 bases between. CDR3 size: 14 residues. Primers: 60 Vbeta forward and 13 Jbeta reverse. The protocol was immunoSEQ multiplex PCR, while the TCRdb copy is restricted to in-frame clones and leaves out a portion. The sample data list 130,000 or so clones. Notes on this clone: The antigen is not known.

The study's findings and limits: Reports indicated that the classifier achieved high specificity and sensitivity in diagnosing cytomegalovirus status. Many donors shared some public TCRs, even though most TCR sequences were rare.

This chain joins TRBV18 and TRBJ1-4, with D tentatively TRBD1 (6 bases). What was sequenced was PBMCs. The TCR was taken from a woman aged 60-70 years in good health and CMV-seronegative. The DNA for the CDR3 is TGTGCCAGCTCAAAGGACAGAGGCGATGAAAAACTGTTTTTT. This codes for CASSKDRGDEKLFF.